The sequence of this T cell receptor (beta chain) was determined in a study of T-cell memory formation after mild COVID-19. Study conclusions and caveats: The finding that pre-infection memory included some responding clones suggested that cross-reactive memory joined.

This clonotype was picked up a small number of times. Its specificity is unknown. Germline V CDR1 and CDR2: SEHNR, FQNEAQ (reference sequence). CDR3 size: 12 residues. Trimming removed 6 bases at V and 7 bases at J, with 12 bases between. In TCRdb, the 5' RACE reads were re-called with MiXCR into one record per CDR3 protein. The table shows roughly 150,000 distinct CDR3 sequences, with 10% to 15% occurring only once. This sequence originates from a man aged 18-30 years who had mild COVID-19 (a few samples of this study predate the infection). Cell type and time point are not known. Sequencing was done on a sample of PBMCs or a T cell subset sorted from them (not recorded which). This chain uses TRBV7-9 with TRBJ1-1; D possibly corresponds to TRBD1 (6 bases). The CDR3 reads CASSRGQFEAFF. The CDR3 DNA follows: TGTGCCAGCAGTCGTGGACAGTTTGAAGCTTTCTTT. The full variable domain, completed using reference TRBV7-9 and TRBJ1-1, is DTGVSQNPRHKITKRGQNVTFRCDPISEHNRLYWYRQTLGQGPEFLTYFQNEAQLEKSRLLSDRFSAERPKGSFSTLEIQRTEQGDSAMYLCASSRGQFEAFFGQGTRLTVV.